A single sample gave rise to the 2 T cell receptor beta chains below, sequenced in a study of T-cell memory formation after mild COVID-19. TCRdb passed the 5' RACE reads through MiXCR, listing each CDR3 protein once. The sample yields some 290,000 distinct CDR3 sequences, around 15% seen once. Sequences were obtained from PBMCs or a T cell subset sorted from them (not recorded which). Every receptor here comes from a man between 18 and 29 years old who had mild COVID-19 (a few samples of this study predate the infection). Cell type and time point are not known.

This clonotype occurred a few times. The CDR3 DNA is TGTGCCAGCAGCCCCCGAGGACAGGGGGCGGGTGAGACCCAGTACTTC. Its translation is CASSPRGQGAGETQYF. The V gene is TRBV9, the J gene TRBJ2-5; 11 nucleotides line up with TRBD1. J lost 5 bases, V lost 4 bases, and 10 bases had no gene match. CDR1 and CDR2 from the germline V gene are SGDLS and YYNGEE. This CDR3 has 16 residues.

The sample holds a few counts of this clonotype. J is TRBJ2-2 and V is TRBV20-1; the match to TRBD1 covers 11 bases. J lost 8 bases, V lost 0 bases, and 5 bases had no gene match. The CDR3 is made up of 15 amino acids. The V gene's germline CDR1 is DFQATT and CDR2 SNEGSKA (reference sequence). Here the CDR3 DNA reads TGCAGTGCTAGAGATCCGGACAGGGGGCTAGGGGAGCTGTTTTTT. This translates into CSARDPDRGLGELFF.